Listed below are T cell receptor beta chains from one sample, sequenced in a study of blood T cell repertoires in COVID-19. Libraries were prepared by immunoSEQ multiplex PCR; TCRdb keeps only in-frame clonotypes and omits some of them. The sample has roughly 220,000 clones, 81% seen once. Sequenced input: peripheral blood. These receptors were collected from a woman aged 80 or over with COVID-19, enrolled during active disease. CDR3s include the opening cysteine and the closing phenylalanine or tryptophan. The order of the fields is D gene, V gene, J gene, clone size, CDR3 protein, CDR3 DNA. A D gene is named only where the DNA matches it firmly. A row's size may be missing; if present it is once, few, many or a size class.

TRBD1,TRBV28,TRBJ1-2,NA,CASSIDRALGGYTF,TGTGCCAGCAGTATAGACAGGGCCCTCGGTGGCTACACCTTC
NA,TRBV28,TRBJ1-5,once,CASSLTRQPQHF,TGTGCCAGCAGTCTAACGAGACAGCCCCAGCATTTT
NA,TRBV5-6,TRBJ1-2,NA,CASSLVRLVGYTF,TGTGCCAGCAGCTTGGTACGGCTAGTTGGCTACACCTTC
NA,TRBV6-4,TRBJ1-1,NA,CASSVGDTEAFF,TGTGCCAGCAGTGTAGGAGACACTGAAGCTTTCTTT
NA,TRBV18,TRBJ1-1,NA,CASSSQNRNTEAFF,TGTGCCAGCTCCAGCCAGAACAGGAACACTGAAGCTTTCTTT
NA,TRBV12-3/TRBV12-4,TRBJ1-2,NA,CASSSQGRGGYTF,TGTGCCAGCAGTTCACAGGGTCGTGGCGGCTACACCTTC
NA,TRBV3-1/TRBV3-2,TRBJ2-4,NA,CASSQDRQGAKNIQYF,TGTGCCAGCAGCCAAGATAGGCAGGGGGCCAAAAACATTCAGTACTTC
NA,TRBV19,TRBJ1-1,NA,CASSQGTGGNTEAFF,TGTGCCAGTAGTCAAGGGACGGGGGGGAACACTGAAGCTTTCTTT
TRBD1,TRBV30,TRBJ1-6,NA,CAWTKEQGISPLHF,TGTGCCTGGACCAAGGAACAGGGGATCTCACCCCTCCACTTT
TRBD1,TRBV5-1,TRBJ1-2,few,CASSLDPGGGYTF,TGCGCCAGCAGCTTGGACCCAGGGGGAGGCTACACCTTC
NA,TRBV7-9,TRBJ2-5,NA,CASSLVRVGGEETQYF,TGTGCCAGCAGCTTAGTCCGCGTGGGGGGAGAGGAGACCCAGTACTTC
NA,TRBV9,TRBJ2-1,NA,CASSVGLRSYNEQFF,TGTGCCAGCAGCGTCGGATTAAGGAGTTACAATGAGCAGTTCTTC
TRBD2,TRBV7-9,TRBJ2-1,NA,CASSLSGLAGGLYNEQFF,TGTGCCAGCAGCTTAAGTGGACTAGCGGGGGGGCTCTACAATGAGCAGTTCTTC
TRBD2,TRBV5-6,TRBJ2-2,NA,CASSLPASGSWELFF,TGTGCCAGCAGCTTGCCCGCTAGCGGGTCCTGGGAGCTGTTTTTT
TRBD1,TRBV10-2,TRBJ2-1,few,CASSSRGNEQFF,TGCGCCAGCAGTTCCAGGGGGAATGAGCAGTTCTTC
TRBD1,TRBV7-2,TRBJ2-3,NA,CASSLVDRDTDTQYF,TGTGCCAGCAGCTTAGTGGACAGGGACACAGATACGCAGTATTTT
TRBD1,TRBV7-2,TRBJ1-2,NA,CASSLDGTGGLGGYTF,TGTGCCAGCAGCTTAGACGGGACAGGGGGCCTCGGGGGCTACACCTTC
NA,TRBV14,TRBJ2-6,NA,CASSPKWSRGANVLTF,TGTGCCAGCAGCCCCAAGTGGTCGAGGGGGGCCAACGTCCTGACTTTC
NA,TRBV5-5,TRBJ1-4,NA,CASSRWETGDEKLFF,TGTGCCAGCAGCCGCTGGGAAACCGGGGATGAAAAACTGTTTTTT
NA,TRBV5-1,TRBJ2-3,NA,CASSYSSSTRGTDTQYF,TGCGCCAGCAGCTATTCCTCTTCAACTAGAGGCACAGATACGCAGTATTTT
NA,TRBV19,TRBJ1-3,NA,CASRHRETNTIYF,TGTGCCAGTAGGCACAGGGAAACAAACACCATATATTTT
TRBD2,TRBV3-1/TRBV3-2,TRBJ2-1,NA,CASSPYDPSGSSYNEQFF,TGTGCCAGCAGCCCCTATGATCCGAGCGGGAGTAGCTACAATGAGCAGTTCTTC